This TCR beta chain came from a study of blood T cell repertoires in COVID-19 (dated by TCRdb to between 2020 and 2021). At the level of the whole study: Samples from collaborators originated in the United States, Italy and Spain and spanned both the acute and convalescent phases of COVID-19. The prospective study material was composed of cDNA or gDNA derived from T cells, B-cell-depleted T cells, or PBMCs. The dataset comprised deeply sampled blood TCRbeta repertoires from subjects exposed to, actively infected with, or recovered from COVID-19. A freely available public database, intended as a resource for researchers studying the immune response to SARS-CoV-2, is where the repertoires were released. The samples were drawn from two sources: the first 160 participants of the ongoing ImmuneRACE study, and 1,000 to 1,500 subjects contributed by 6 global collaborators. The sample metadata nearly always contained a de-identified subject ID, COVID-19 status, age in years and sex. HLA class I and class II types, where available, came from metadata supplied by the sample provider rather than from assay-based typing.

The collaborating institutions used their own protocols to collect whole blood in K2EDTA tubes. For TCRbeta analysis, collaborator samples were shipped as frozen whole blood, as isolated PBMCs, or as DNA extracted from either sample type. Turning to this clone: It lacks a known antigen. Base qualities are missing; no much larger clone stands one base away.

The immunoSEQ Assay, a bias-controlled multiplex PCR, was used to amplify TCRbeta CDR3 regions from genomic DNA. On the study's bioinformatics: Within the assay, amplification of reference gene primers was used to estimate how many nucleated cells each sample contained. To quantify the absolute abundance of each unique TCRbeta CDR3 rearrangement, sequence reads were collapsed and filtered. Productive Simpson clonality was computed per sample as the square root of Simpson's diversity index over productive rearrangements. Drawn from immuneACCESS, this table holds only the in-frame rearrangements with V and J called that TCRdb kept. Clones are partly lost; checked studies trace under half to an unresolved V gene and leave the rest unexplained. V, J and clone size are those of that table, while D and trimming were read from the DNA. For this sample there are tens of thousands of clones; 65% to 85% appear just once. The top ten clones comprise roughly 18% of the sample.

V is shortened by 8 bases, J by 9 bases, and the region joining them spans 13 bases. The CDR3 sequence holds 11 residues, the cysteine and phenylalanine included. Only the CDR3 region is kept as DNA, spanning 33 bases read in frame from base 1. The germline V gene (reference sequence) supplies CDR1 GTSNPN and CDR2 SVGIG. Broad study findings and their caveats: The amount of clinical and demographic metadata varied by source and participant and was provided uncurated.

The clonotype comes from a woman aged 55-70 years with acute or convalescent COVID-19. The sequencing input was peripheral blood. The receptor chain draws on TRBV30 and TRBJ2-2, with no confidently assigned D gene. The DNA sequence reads TGTGCCAATTCAATTAACTGGGAGCTGTTTTTT. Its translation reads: CANSINWELFF.